This T cell receptor beta chain was captured in a study of graft-versus-host responses after intestinal transplantation. Clones were sequenced by immunoSEQ multiplex PCR, and TCRdb holds only the in-frame ones, with some missing. The sample consists of over 100,000 clones, approximately 92% of them appearing once. V lost 6 bases to trimming and J lost 4 bases; unmatched junction nucleotides: 9. CDR1 is LGHNT, CDR2 FRNRAP, per germline. The CDR3 totals 15 residues. The sample holds a few counts of this clone. Its antigen remains unknown. The material was unstimulated CD4+ T cells sorted from spleen or lymph node cells, obtained before intestinal transplant. This TCR derives from a human donor who received an intestinal transplant. The rearrangement links TRBV12-5 to TRBJ1-3, with 7 nucleotides matching TRBD1. The CDR3 region is CASGVLTGVGNTIYF. Here the CDR3 DNA reads TGTGCTAGTGGGGTCCTTACAGGGGTGGGAAACACCATATATTTT.